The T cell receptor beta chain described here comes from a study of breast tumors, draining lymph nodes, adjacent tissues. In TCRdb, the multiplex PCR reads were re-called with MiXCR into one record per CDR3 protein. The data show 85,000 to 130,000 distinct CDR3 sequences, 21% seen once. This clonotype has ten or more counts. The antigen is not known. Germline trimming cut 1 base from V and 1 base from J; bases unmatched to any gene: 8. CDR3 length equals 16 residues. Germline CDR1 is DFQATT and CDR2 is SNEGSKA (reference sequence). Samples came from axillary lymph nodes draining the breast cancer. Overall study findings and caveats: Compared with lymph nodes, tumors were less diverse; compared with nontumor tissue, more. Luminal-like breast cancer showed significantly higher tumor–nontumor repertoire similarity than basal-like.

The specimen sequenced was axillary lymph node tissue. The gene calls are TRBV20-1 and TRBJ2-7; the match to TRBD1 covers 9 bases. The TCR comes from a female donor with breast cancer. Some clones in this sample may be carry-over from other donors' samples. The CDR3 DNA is TGCAGTGCTAGAGTCAGGGGAGGGACAGGGTCCTACGAGCAGTACTTC. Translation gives CSARVRGGTGSYEQYF.